This entry lists 18 T cell receptor beta chains sequenced from one sample in a study of T cells after yellow fever vaccination. TCRdb re-called the 5' RACE reads with MiXCR, one entry per CDR3 protein. The sample gives over 120,000 distinct CDR3 sequences, roughly 6.7% of which show up once; under 0.7% is in the top ten. The sample consisted of CD4+ T cells sorted from PBMCs, taken 10 days after the yellow fever booster vaccination. These receptors originate from a man aged 25-45 years who received the YFV17D yellow fever vaccine.

Of note for this clonotype: This may come from a read error, since a much larger clone is one base off. The rearrangement links TRBV28 to TRBJ2-2; D call uncertain. Germline CDR1 MDHEN, CDR2 SYDVKM. The CDR3 is 14 residues long. V was clipped by 6 bases and J by 5 bases, with 13 bases between them. Written as DNA, the CDR3 is TGTGCCAGCAGCCTTTGGGTGAGAACCGGGGAGCTGTTTTTT. Its protein product is CASSLWVRTGELFF.

This clonotype has at least ten counts. J is TRBJ1-3 and V is TRBV29-1; D unresolved. Trimming left V 4 bases short and J 2 bases short, with 12 bases between. CDR3 length: 14 residues. Germline V lookup: CDR1 SQVTM, CDR2 ANQGSEA. The CDR3 nucleotides are TGCAGCGTTGTCTCGGCGTCTACTGGAAACACCATATATTTT. This sequence encodes CSVVSASTGNTIYF.

At least ten counts were recorded for this clonotype. V gene TRBV6-2 or TRBV6-3 combines with J gene TRBJ1-2; perhaps TRBD1 as D (6 bases). Germline V gene sequence: CDR1 MNHEY, CDR2 SVGEGT. V gave up 6 bases and J gave up 7 bases, with 18 bases separating them. CDR3 length equals 14 residues. CDR3 nucleotide sequence: TGTGCCAGCAGGCCGCGGGGGCTAGACGGTGGCTACACCTTC. This gives the protein CASRPRGLDGGYTF.

Only a few counts were recorded for this clonotype. For the CDR3, the DNA is TGTGCCAGCAGCGGCGGACAGGGGAGACACTACGAGCAGTACTTC. This gives the protein CASSGGQGRHYEQYF. The V gene is TRBV6-1, the J gene TRBJ2-7; 9 positions agree with TRBD1. The V gene end was trimmed by 6 bases and the J gene end by 3 bases; junction bases not matched to a gene: 9. The CDR3 is 15 residues long. From germline, CDR1 is MNHNS and CDR2 SASEGT.

The sample holds many counts of this clonotype. The chain joins TRBV12-3 or TRBV12-4 to TRBJ2-3; either TRBD1 or TRBD2 may supply D (5 bases each). This CDR3 has 14 amino acids. V gave up 6 bases and J gave up 0 bases, with 10 bases separating them. This CDR3 is CASRQGPSTDTQYF. The CDR3 bases are TGTGCCAGCAGGCAGGGACCGAGCACAGATACGCAGTATTTT.

This clonotype has at least ten counts. The V and J genes are TRBV5-5 and TRBJ2-5; TRBD1 matches 7 bases. Germline values: CDR1 SGHKS, CDR2 YYEKEE (reference sequence). V lost 5 bases, J lost 5 bases, and 12 bases stayed unmatched. CDR3 length: 15 amino acids. The CDR3: CASSSSVGGFETQYF. In DNA form, the CDR3 reads TGTGCCAGCAGTTCTTCAGTAGGGGGCTTTGAGACCCAGTACTTC.

This clonotype has only a few counts. The chain recombines TRBV7-9 with TRBJ2-3; 9 bases line up with TRBD1. The germline CDR1 and CDR2 sequences are SEHNR and FQNEAQ (reference sequence). This CDR3 has 15 amino acids. V shed 5 bases, J shed 1 base, and the junction held 4 bases outside the gene matches. DNA of the CDR3: TGTGCCAGCAGCCCACGGACAGGGGGCACAGATACGCAGTATTTT. This sequence encodes CASSPRTGGTDTQYF.

This chain uses TRBV7-2 with TRBJ2-6; D may be TRBD1 (7 bases). Germline lookup yields CDR1 SGHTA and CDR2 FQGNSA. The CDR3 consists of 16 residues. Deletions cut 10 bases from V and 0 bases from J, with 16 bases between. DNA for the CDR3: TGTGCCACCGGGCGGGGACAGACCTCTGGGGCCAACGTCCTGACTTTC. Encoded protein: CATGRGQTSGANVLTF.

This clonotype was counted ten times or more. The genes are TRBV14 and TRBJ2-7, with 11 nucleotides matching TRBD1. V shed 4 bases and J 5 bases; nucleotides not matched to a gene: 4. The germline V gene has CDR1 SGHDN and CDR2 FVKESK. This CDR3 is 14 amino acids long. Here the CDR3 DNA reads TGTGCCAGCAGCCGAGGACAGGGGGCCGACGAGCAGTACTTC. Translating it yields CASSRGQGADEQYF.

This clonotype was detected only a few times. This sequence joins TRBV30 and TRBJ1-2; perhaps TRBD1 as D (5 bases). Trimming took off 1 base at V and 11 bases at J, with 17 bases between the two ends. The CDR3 length is 13 residues. CDR1 is GTSNPN, CDR2 SVGIG, per germline (reference sequence). The CDR3 DNA is TGTGCCTGGAGTGCAGGGCAGGGCCGGGGGTACACCTTC. It translates to CAWSAGQGRGYTF.

This clonotype was observed at least ten times. The rearrangement uses TRBV18 and TRBJ1-5; no reliable D call. There are 14 residues in the CDR3. From germline, CDR1 is KGHSH and CDR2 LQKENI. The V gene lost 3 bases and the J gene lost 0 bases, with 6 bases spanning the gap. CDR3 DNA sequence: TGTGCCAGCTCACCCCCGAATAGCAATCAGCCCCAGCATTTT. This gives the protein CASSPPNSNQPQHF.

This clonotype was seen many times. The chain uses TRBV11-3 and TRBJ2-2, with 7 bases matching TRBD2. The CDR3 is made up of 16 amino acids. CDR1 and CDR2 (germline): SGHNT, YENEEA. V lost 5 bases, J lost 1 base, and 7 bases stayed unmatched. The CDR3 DNA follows: TGTGCCAGCAGCGTTGGCCGGGGGGTGAACACCGGGGAGCTGTTTTTT. Protein sequence: CASSVGRGVNTGELFF.

This clonotype was seen repeatedly, ten times or more. The V and J genes are TRBV3-1 and TRBJ2-7; 9 bases align to TRBD1. CDR3 length: 15 residues. With V trimmed by 6 bases and J by 0 bases, 6 bases remained unmatched. Per the germline V gene, CDR1 is LGHDT and CDR2 is YNNKEL (reference sequence). The DNA of the CDR3 is TGTGCCAGCAGTAGTGGACAGGGGTCCTCCTACGAGCAGTACTTC. Its protein is CASSSGQGSSYEQYF.

This clonotype occurred many times. The J gene is TRBJ1-2, the V gene TRBV15; TRBD1 matches at 7 bases. Germline trimming cut 0 bases from V and 4 bases from J; bases unmatched to any gene: 17. This CDR3 contains 19 residues. The V gene's germline CDR1 is LNHNV and CDR2 YYDKDF (reference sequence). CDR3 residues: CATSRESPGTEDVRYGYTF. The CDR3 nucleotides read TGTGCCACCAGCAGAGAGAGCCCCGGGACAGAAGACGTTCGCTATGGCTACACCTTC.

This clonotype was observed many times. The chain combines TRBV7-8 with TRBJ2-1; 8 nucleotides agree with TRBD2. Germline V gene data show CDR1 as SGHVS and CDR2 as FQNEAQ. The V segment lost 5 bases and the J segment 2 bases; nucleotides outside the gene matches: 5. This CDR3 region has 15 residues. CDR3 region: CASSGTRFTYNEQFF. DNA for the CDR3: TGTGCCAGCAGCGGGACTAGGTTTACCTACAATGAGCAGTTCTTC.

This clonotype showed up many times. CDR3 sequence: CASSVRDAPNYEQYF. In nucleotides, the CDR3 is TGTGCCAGCAGTGTCCGGGACGCGCCTAACTACGAGCAGTACTTC. The chain combines TRBV6-2 or TRBV6-3 with TRBJ2-7, with D possibly being TRBD1 or TRBD2 (5 bases each). The germline V gene has CDR1 MNHEY and CDR2 SVGEGT. The CDR3 length is 15 residues. V lost 5 bases to trimming and J lost 3 bases, with 17 bases between them.

This clonotype was seen ten or more times. The CDR3 loop reads CSVTREGFYNEQFF. The CDR3 DNA follows: TGCAGCGTTACGCGGGAGGGTTTCTACAATGAGCAGTTCTTC. V gene TRBV29-1 combines with J gene TRBJ2-1, with TRBD2 matching over 9 bases. The CDR3 loop spans 14 amino acids. In germline, CDR1 is SQVTM, CDR2 ANQGSEA. J lost 3 bases, V lost 5 bases, and 5 bases had no gene match.

This clonotype was detected a few times. The CDR3 nucleotides are TGTGCCACCACTCTCGCCCCCCAGGGTGACACTGAAGCTTTCTTT. Protein product: CATTLAPQGDTEAFF. V and J are TRBV6-1 and TRBJ1-1, with D possibly TRBD1 on 5 matching bases. The CDR3 has 15 amino acids. V was clipped by 10 bases and J by 3 bases, with 21 bases between them. The germline V gene has CDR1 MNHNS and CDR2 SASEGT.